This TCR beta chain comes out of a study of regulatory T cells in long-lasting Graves disease. Germline CDR1 is LNHDA and CDR2 is SQIVND (reference sequence). The CDR3 is 13 amino acids. With 6 bases removed from V and 3 bases from J, the gap between germline ends came to 11 bases. Investigators prepared the TCR beta libraries by applying iRepertoire HTBI primers and Arm-PCR of CDR3 regions. In TCRdb, the multiplex PCR reads were re-called with MiXCR into one record per CDR3 protein. The repertoire has hundreds of thousands of distinct CDR3 sequences, roughly a fifth of them found once; the top ten carry roughly 6.9%. This clonotype was counted between two and nine times. Time point of the sample: persistent/refractory GD, antithyroid drugs over 5 years with positive TRAb. Extracted RNA from PBMCs served as the source of the TCR library.

Sequenced material: peripheral blood mononuclear cells (PBMCs), taken when the disease was refractory, from a patient treated with antithyroid drugs. The clonotype comes from a female donor with Graves disease. The rearrangement uses TRBV19 and TRBJ1-1; D is ambiguous. CDR3 amino acids: CASRIRRDTEAFF. As DNA, the CDR3 is TGTGCCAGTAGAATCCGGCGGGACACTGAAGCTTTCTTT.